The entry below gives a single TCR beta chain sequence along with its context. As originally analysed: Nucleated cell number was recorded as an estimate derived from reference gene primer amplification. Produced via immunoSEQ multiplex PCR; TCRdb's table is partial and in-frame only. That table is the source of V, J and clone size, and D and trimming were worked out from the DNA. The repertoire holds 25,000 to 30,000 clones, with about 90% as singletons. The V end was cut by 0 bases, the J end by 5 bases, with 13 bases between. This CDR3 has 15 residues. Germline V gene lookup returns CDR1 KGHSH and CDR2 LQKENI. This entry is derived from a study of blood T cell repertoires in COVID-19. The wider study: The United States, Italy and Spain supplied acute and convalescent COVID-19 samples. PBMCs, B-cell-depleted T cells, or T cells were the source of the cDNA or gDNA that made up the material.

The sequencing sample was made of peripheral blood. The clonotype originates from a human donor in a cohort sampled during active COVID-19. This rearrangement joins TRBV18 to TRBJ1-1; D is possibly TRBD1 (5 bases). Written as DNA, the CDR3 is TGTGCCAGCTCACCACCACAGGATGGAAGGACTGAAGCTTTCTTT. It yields the protein CASSPPQDGRTEAFF.